These 11 T cell receptor beta chains were all obtained from the same sample, sequenced in a study of cytomegalovirus exposure and HLA in healthy donors. With 60 Vbeta and 13 Jbeta primers, the PCR was carried out. TCRdb's table, derived via immunoSEQ multiplex PCR, lists solely in-frame clones and lacks some. The sample includes about 200,000 clones. The source material was PBMCs. These receptors came from a boy aged 5 to 17 in good health and CMV-seronegative.

CDR3 in amino acids: CASSRGGPNQPQHF. The CDR3 DNA follows: TGCGCCAGCAGTCGGGGTGGGCCCAATCAGCCCCAGCATTTT. V is TRBV10-1 and J is TRBJ1-5; D is undetermined. Per germline, CDR1 WNHNN and CDR2 SYGVQD (reference sequence). The CDR3 is made up of 14 amino acids. The V end lost 5 bases, the J end lost 3 bases, and 11 bases lay between the germline ends.

The chain employs TRBV7-3 and TRBJ2-3; D might be TRBD2 (6 bases). Trimming removed 9 bases from V and 4 bases from J, with 26 bases in between. This CDR3 spans 17 amino acids. CDR1 SGHTA and CDR2 FQGTGA come from the germline V gene. This CDR3 is CARVPRPGELLPDTQYF. The CDR3 nucleotides read TGTGCCAGGGTTCCTCGTCCGGGGGAACTACTCCCAGATACGCAGTATTTT.

The rearrangement joins TRBV28 to TRBJ2-3, with 10 nucleotides matching TRBD2. CDR1 is MDHEN and CDR2 is SYDVKM in the germline V gene. This CDR3 region has 15 residues. Trimming took 7 bases from V and 2 from J; bases not matched to a gene: 6. The CDR3 spells CASNPSGGLTDTQYF. For the CDR3, the DNA is TGTGCCAGCAACCCTAGCGGGGGACTCACAGATACGCAGTATTTT.

This sequence joins TRBV6-5 and TRBJ2-6, with unresolved D. V was cut by 2 bases and J by 4 bases, with 6 bases left in between. The CDR3 length is 14 residues. Germline CDR1 and CDR2: MNHEY and SVGAGI. The CDR3 DNA reads as TGTGCCAGCAGTTACGTTAGCGGGGCCAACGTCCTGACTTTC. Encoded protein: CASSYVSGANVLTF.

This sequence joins TRBV11-2 and TRBJ1-1, with D hard to call. Trimming left V 5 bases short and J 1 base short, with 14 bases between. Germline loops: CDR1 SGHAT, CDR2 FQNNGV. The CDR3 is 15 residues long. CDR3 in DNA: TGTGCCAGCAGCCCCATGAGTCTCCAGAACACTGAAGCTTTCTTT. It codes for CASSPMSLQNTEAFF.

In nucleotides, the CDR3 is TGTGCCAGCAGCTTAACCAGTGCAACTAATGAAAAACTGTTTTTT. It translates to CASSLTSATNEKLFF. This chain links TRBV11-2 with TRBJ1-4; no reliable D call. V was pared by 2 bases and J by 0 bases, with 7 bases between. The CDR3 runs to 15 residues. In germline, CDR1 is SGHAT, CDR2 FQNNGV.

The genes are TRBV29-1 and TRBJ1-1; 8 bases match TRBD1. The CDR3 covers 14 residues. Germline trimming cut 4 bases from V and 6 bases from J; bases unmatched to any gene: 10. Looked up from germline, CDR1 is SQVTM and CDR2 is ANQGSEA. The CDR3 region is CSVVLGTGGSEAFF. CDR3 in DNA: TGCAGCGTTGTGCTGGGGACAGGTGGTTCTGAAGCTTTCTTT.

The chain recombines TRBV25-1 with TRBJ2-4; 8 bases are shared with TRBD2. The germline gives CDR1 MGHDK, CDR2 SYGVNS. The CDR3 length is 15 residues. V gave up 2 bases and J gave up 4 bases; unmatched junction bases: 4. The CDR3 DNA reads as TGTGCCAGCAGTGAAGCGGGGGGAGGGAAAAACATTCAGTACTTC. Its translation: CASSEAGGGKNIQYF.

The V call is TRBV27, the J call TRBJ1-5, with D possibly being TRBD1 (6 bases). Germline V CDR1 and CDR2: MNHEY, SMNVEV (reference sequence). The CDR3 runs to 16 residues. V was shortened by 0 bases and J by 5 bases, with 14 bases between the two germline ends. The CDR3 DNA reads TGTGCCAGCAGTTTATCGAATCCAGGGGCCTATCAGCCCCAGCATTTT. It is translated as CASSLSNPGAYQPQHF.

The V gene is TRBV9, the J gene TRBJ2-2, with 10 bases that match TRBD2. Germline V gene sequence: CDR1 SGDLS, CDR2 YYNGEE. With 8 bases clipped from V and 6 bases from J, the junction kept 10 bases outside the gene matches. CDR3 length: 15 amino acids. The CDR3 loop is CASLRERGGAGELFF. The CDR3 region has the DNA TGTGCCAGTTTAAGGGAGCGGGGGGGAGCCGGGGAGCTGTTTTTT.

The chain has TRBV29-1 and TRBJ1-2; 8 bases map to TRBD1. Losses at the gene ends were 4 bases for V and 7 bases for J; bases not matched to a gene: 5. The CDR3 runs to 12 residues. Germline V gives CDR1 SQVTM, CDR2 ANQGSEA. The CDR3 protein is CSVAQGARGYTF. The CDR3 bases are TGCAGCGTTGCGCAGGGGGCGCGTGGCTACACCTTC.